These T cell receptor beta chains were read from a single sample in a study of human T cells and chemical hapten exposure. TCRdb processed the RACE reads anew with MiXCR; each CDR3 protein has one entry. The sample records 350,000 to 400,000 distinct CDR3 sequences, approximately 5.1% being singletons. Sequencing used whole blood, obtained in connection with sensitization to the hapten diphenylcyclopropenone (DPC). All receptors derive from a woman in her fifties or sixties with alopecia areata. Some clones in this sample may be carry-over from other donors' samples. Each CDR3 is given with its conserved first and last residue. The D gene is left open where the match is weak. Size is stated for part of the rows, as once, few or many counts, or as a class when the clone is expanded.

v_gene: TRBV24-1
j_gene: TRBJ2-1
abundance: many
d_gene: -
CDR3aa: CATSDSGPEQFF
CDR3nt: TGTGCCACCAGTGATTCCGGGCCTGAGCAGTTCTTC

v_gene: TRBV6-4
j_gene: TRBJ2-1
abundance: many
d_gene: TRBD2
CDR3aa: CASRGGSYNEQFF
CDR3nt: TGTGCCAGTCGGGGGGGTTCCTACAATGAGCAGTTCTTC

v_gene: TRBV10-3
j_gene: TRBJ2-7
abundance: many
d_gene: -
CDR3aa: CAIAGTPERQYF
CDR3nt: TGTGCCATCGCCGGGACCCCAGAGAGGCAGTACTTC

v_gene: TRBV9
j_gene: TRBJ2-7
abundance: many
d_gene: -
CDR3aa: CASSGGDTYEQYF
CDR3nt: TGTGCCAGCAGCGGGGGGGACACCTACGAGCAGTACTTC

v_gene: TRBV7-8
j_gene: TRBJ1-6
abundance: -
d_gene: -
CDR3aa: CASSLGGIRGLGPLHF
CDR3nt: TGTGCCAGCAGCTTAGGAGGTATCAGGGGATTAGGTCCCCTCCACTTT

v_gene: TRBV20-1
j_gene: TRBJ2-7
abundance: -
d_gene: -
CDR3aa: CSARGSLESRSEQYF
CDR3nt: TGCAGTGCTAGGGGTAGCTTGGAGTCAAGATCCGAGCAGTACTTC

v_gene: TRBV18
j_gene: TRBJ2-1
abundance: few
d_gene: -
CDR3aa: CASSPPWQIRDEQFF
CDR3nt: TGTGCCAGCTCACCACCTTGGCAAATAAGGGATGAGCAGTTCTTC

v_gene: TRBV20-1
j_gene: TRBJ2-1
abundance: many
d_gene: TRBD2
CDR3aa: CSARGGLASYSSYNEQFF
CDR3nt: TGCAGTGCCCGAGGGGGACTAGCGTCCTACAGCTCCTACAATGAGCAGTTCTTC

v_gene: TRBV21-1
j_gene: TRBJ2-5
abundance: many
d_gene: -
CDR3aa: CASSKQGQGQETQYF
CDR3nt: TGTGCCAGCAGCAAACAGGGACAGGGCCAGGAGACCCAGTACTTC

v_gene: TRBV12-3/TRBV12-4
j_gene: TRBJ1-2
abundance: -
d_gene: -
CDR3aa: CASSLNLGDSLNYGYTF
CDR3nt: TGTGCCAGCAGTTTAAACTTAGGAGACAGCTTAAACTATGGCTACACCTTC

v_gene: TRBV27
j_gene: TRBJ2-3
abundance: -
d_gene: -
CDR3aa: CASSLWQGGTDTQYF
CDR3nt: TGTGCCAGCAGTTTATGGCAGGGGGGGACAGATACGCAGTATTTT

v_gene: TRBV28
j_gene: TRBJ1-1
abundance: few
d_gene: TRBD1
CDR3aa: CASSSRDRGLGTEAFF
CDR3nt: TGTGCCAGCAGTAGCCGGGACAGGGGGCTGGGGACTGAAGCTTTCTTT

v_gene: TRBV20-1
j_gene: TRBJ2-7
abundance: many
d_gene: TRBD2
CDR3aa: CSAPGTREHTVSYEQYF
CDR3nt: TGCAGTGCTCCCGGGACTAGGGAACATACCGTCTCCTACGAGCAGTACTTC

v_gene: TRBV12-3/TRBV12-4
j_gene: TRBJ2-5
abundance: many
d_gene: TRBD1
CDR3aa: CASSSNRGPGETQYF
CDR3nt: TGTGCCAGCAGCTCGAACAGGGGCCCTGGGGAGACCCAGTACTTC

v_gene: TRBV20-1
j_gene: TRBJ1-2
abundance: -
d_gene: -
CDR3aa: CSAREADRSYGYTF
CDR3nt: TGCAGTGCTAGAGAAGCGGACCGCTCCTATGGCTACACCTTC

v_gene: TRBV5-1
j_gene: TRBJ1-2
abundance: -
d_gene: TRBD1
CDR3aa: CATRVGQGVSYGYTF
CDR3nt: TGCGCCACCCGAGTGGGACAGGGGGTTAGCTATGGCTACACCTTC

v_gene: TRBV29-1
j_gene: TRBJ1-2
abundance: -
d_gene: -
CDR3aa: CSVYNDKEHGYTF
CDR3nt: TGCAGCGTTTACAATGACAAGGAGCATGGCTACACCTTC

v_gene: TRBV11-2
j_gene: TRBJ2-2
abundance: many
d_gene: -
CDR3aa: CASSSLGTGELFF
CDR3nt: TGTGCCAGCAGCTCCCTCGGCACCGGGGAGCTGTTTTTT

v_gene: TRBV3-1
j_gene: TRBJ2-2
abundance: few
d_gene: TRBD1
CDR3aa: CASSHPGGFTGELFF
CDR3nt: TGTGCCAGCAGCCACCCAGGGGGTTTCACCGGGGAGCTGTTTTTT

v_gene: TRBV7-3
j_gene: TRBJ1-1
abundance: -
d_gene: TRBD1
CDR3aa: CASSLMGQGQTEAFF
CDR3nt: TGTGCCAGCAGCTTAATGGGGCAGGGACAGACTGAAGCTTTCTTT

v_gene: TRBV18
j_gene: TRBJ2-7
abundance: many
d_gene: TRBD2
CDR3aa: CASSPAGLAGGEQYF
CDR3nt: TGTGCCAGCTCACCGGCGGGACTAGCGGGAGGCGAGCAGTACTTC

v_gene: TRBV6-5
j_gene: TRBJ1-1
abundance: many
d_gene: -
CDR3aa: CASSYSITGEAFF
CDR3nt: TGTGCCAGCAGTTACTCGATAACGGGTGAAGCTTTCTTT

v_gene: TRBV10-3
j_gene: TRBJ1-2
abundance: -
d_gene: -
CDR3aa: CAISEWGLGGYTF
CDR3nt: TGTGCCATCAGTGAATGGGGGCTAGGAGGCTACACCTTC

v_gene: TRBV3-1
j_gene: TRBJ2-1
abundance: few
d_gene: -
CDR3aa: CASSTRGPRRDEQFF
CDR3nt: TGTGCCAGCAGCACGCGGGGGCCTCGTAGGGATGAGCAGTTCTTC

v_gene: TRBV29-1
j_gene: TRBJ2-7
abundance: -
d_gene: -
CDR3aa: CSVERPGSSYEQYF
CDR3nt: TGCAGCGTTGAGAGGCCAGGGAGCTCCTACGAGCAGTACTTC

v_gene: TRBV20-1
j_gene: TRBJ2-1
abundance: -
d_gene: -
CDR3aa: CSVPLGLAAYNEQFF
CDR3nt: TGCAGTGTCCCACTAGGGCTAGCAGCCTACAATGAGCAGTTCTTC

v_gene: TRBV7-2
j_gene: TRBJ2-3
abundance: many
d_gene: -
CDR3aa: CASSLVDRSRDTQYF
CDR3nt: TGTGCCAGCAGCTTAGTGGACCGGTCCCGAGATACGCAGTATTTT

v_gene: TRBV27
j_gene: TRBJ1-1
abundance: -
d_gene: TRBD1
CDR3aa: CASSFSQSQGALGEEAFF
CDR3nt: TGTGCCAGCAGTTTTTCCCAATCGCAGGGGGCGCTAGGGGAGGAAGCTTTCTTT

v_gene: TRBV28
j_gene: TRBJ2-7
abundance: -
d_gene: -
CDR3aa: CASSFDRQAYEQYF
CDR3nt: TGTGCCAGCAGTTTCGACAGGCAAGCCTACGAGCAGTACTTC

v_gene: TRBV9
j_gene: TRBJ2-7
abundance: many
d_gene: -
CDR3aa: CASSVASSYEQYF
CDR3nt: TGTGCCAGCAGCGTAGCGTCTTCATACGAGCAGTACTTC

v_gene: TRBV5-1
j_gene: TRBJ2-1
abundance: -
d_gene: TRBD2
CDR3aa: CASSIAGGYNEQFF
CDR3nt: TGCGCCAGCAGCATAGCGGGCGGATACAATGAGCAGTTCTTC

v_gene: TRBV18
j_gene: TRBJ2-7
abundance: few
d_gene: TRBD2
CDR3aa: CASSPPGLAGAGEQYF
CDR3nt: TGTGCCAGCTCCCCCCCTGGGCTAGCGGGGGCAGGCGAGCAGTACTTC

v_gene: TRBV20-1
j_gene: TRBJ2-2
abundance: many
d_gene: TRBD2
CDR3aa: CSARTSGADSTGELFF
CDR3nt: TGCAGTGCTCGGACTAGCGGGGCAGATAGCACCGGGGAGCTGTTTTTT

v_gene: TRBV5-4
j_gene: TRBJ2-3
abundance: many
d_gene: TRBD2
CDR3aa: CASSLILAGIRYTQYF
CDR3nt: TGTGCCAGCAGCTTGATACTAGCGGGAATTAGGTATACGCAGTATTTT

v_gene: TRBV20-1
j_gene: TRBJ2-3
abundance: many
d_gene: -
CDR3aa: CSPRPMGGGTDTQYF
CDR3nt: TGCAGTCCTAGGCCCATGGGGGGCGGAACAGATACGCAGTATTTT

v_gene: TRBV5-6
j_gene: TRBJ1-2
abundance: many
d_gene: -
CDR3aa: CASSLEVNYGYTF
CDR3nt: TGTGCCAGCAGCTTGGAGGTGAACTATGGCTACACCTTC

v_gene: TRBV11-3
j_gene: TRBJ2-7
abundance: many
d_gene: TRBD1
CDR3aa: CASSLNRGSSYEQYF
CDR3nt: TGTGCCAGCAGCTTAAACAGGGGGAGCTCCTACGAGCAGTACTTC

v_gene: TRBV3-1
j_gene: TRBJ1-4
abundance: few
d_gene: -
CDR3aa: CASSQARHGVRLF
CDR3nt: TGTGCCAGCAGCCAAGCCCGACATGGGGTGAGGCTTTTT

v_gene: TRBV10-3
j_gene: TRBJ1-4
abundance: many
d_gene: -
CDR3aa: CAIKGGSEKLFF
CDR3nt: TGTGCCATCAAGGGTGGGAGTGAAAAACTGTTTTTT

v_gene: TRBV9
j_gene: TRBJ2-6
abundance: many
d_gene: -
CDR3aa: CASSVRQSGANVLTF
CDR3nt: TGTGCCAGCAGCGTAAGACAGTCTGGGGCCAACGTCCTGACTTTC

v_gene: TRBV2
j_gene: TRBJ1-2
abundance: -
d_gene: -
CDR3aa: CASSEGLSPYGYTF
CDR3nt: TGTGCCAGCAGTGAGGGGTTGAGTCCCTATGGCTACACCTTC

v_gene: TRBV3-1
j_gene: TRBJ2-7
abundance: -
d_gene: TRBD1
CDR3aa: CASSPQGPEQYF
CDR3nt: TGTGCCAGCAGCCCACAGGGGCCCGAGCAGTACTTC

v_gene: TRBV20-1
j_gene: TRBJ1-1
abundance: -
d_gene: TRBD1
CDR3aa: CSAREGRTGTTEAFF
CDR3nt: TGCAGTGCTAGAGAAGGTCGGACAGGGACCACTGAAGCTTTCTTT

v_gene: TRBV7-9
j_gene: TRBJ2-1
abundance: few
d_gene: -
CDR3aa: CASRSAGARHNEQFF
CDR3nt: TGTGCCAGCAGATCCGCGGGGGCCCGTCACAATGAGCAGTTCTTC

v_gene: TRBV7-2
j_gene: TRBJ1-5
abundance: many
d_gene: -
CDR3aa: CASSLRGGGNQPQHF
CDR3nt: TGTGCCAGCAGCTTAAGGGGTGGAGGCAATCAGCCCCAGCATTTT

v_gene: TRBV12-3/TRBV12-4
j_gene: TRBJ2-7
abundance: few
d_gene: -
CDR3aa: CASRGGKSYEQYF
CDR3nt: TGTGCCAGCAGAGGGGGGAAGTCCTACGAGCAGTACTTC

v_gene: TRBV27
j_gene: TRBJ2-7
abundance: few
d_gene: TRBD1
CDR3aa: CASSGDRGQNEQYF
CDR3nt: TGTGCCAGCAGTGGAGACAGGGGGCAGAACGAGCAGTACTTC

v_gene: TRBV28
j_gene: TRBJ1-4
abundance: -
d_gene: -
CDR3aa: CASSLGEVRLFF
CDR3nt: TGTGCCAGCAGTTTGGGCGAAGTTAGGCTGTTTTTT

v_gene: TRBV20-1
j_gene: TRBJ1-2
abundance: -
d_gene: -
CDR3aa: CSAPPQGDYGYTF
CDR3nt: TGCAGTGCTCCTCCACAGGGAGACTATGGCTACACCTTC

v_gene: TRBV6-2/TRBV6-3
j_gene: TRBJ2-7
abundance: few
d_gene: TRBD2
CDR3aa: CASSYRATSLQEQYF
CDR3nt: TGTGCCAGCAGTTACAGAGCGACTAGCCTCCAAGAGCAGTACTTC